This T cell receptor (beta chain) comes out of a study of Graves' ophthalmopathy and Graves' hyperthyroidism listed by TCRdb under 2018. In terms of the full investigation: Peripheral blood was collected at initial diagnosis, prior to any treatment. TCR beta repertoire signatures were used to distinguish Graves' ophthalmopathy from Graves' hyperthyroidism and to predict progression to ophthalmopathy. In total, 135 blood samples were TCR-sequenced: 40 to 45 ophthalmopathy, some 72 hyperthyroidism and some 17 hyperthyroidism-to-ophthalmopathy patients. A discovery set of about 99 patients (about 45 ophthalmopathy, 60 or so stable hyperthyroidism) was enrolled to explore V-J signatures distinguishing ophthalmopathy from hyperthyroidism. An independent validation cohort comprised 18 to 20 hyperthyroidism patients and roughly 15 patients who later progressed from hyperthyroidism to ophthalmopathy. In more than five hyperthyroidism patients, T-cell repertoires of thyroid tissue and blood were compared. Following sample collection, hyperthyroidism patients were given methimazole at a starting dose of 30 mg daily, and ophthalmopathy patients were given high-dose intravenous methylprednisolone. For training and testing, the 100 or so patients in the discovery cohort were randomly divided in a 7:3 ratio.

CDR1 is given as GTSNPN and CDR2 as SVGIG, both from the germline V gene (reference sequence). The CDR3 spans 15 residues, from the cysteine through the phenylalanine. Left in the record is the CDR3 DNA by itself, 45 bases read in frame from the first base. The V end gives up 4 bases and the J end 8 bases, leaving 15 bases in the junction not matched to a gene. General conclusions and limits of the study: No statistical method was used to set the sample size in advance, and the investigators knew which group each participant was assigned to. In cross-validation, the 13-signature model distinguished ophthalmopathy from stable hyperthyroidism with 85% to 90% sensitivity and roughly 81% specificity, and in the test set the corresponding values were about 80% and 75%. Among expanded thyroid clonotypes with frequency above 0.001, most also showed up in blood, which suggests that blood repertoires may reflect the thyroid immune response. In validation, the model predicted ophthalmopathy progression with 70.59% sensitivity and approximately 78% specificity; roughly eleven predicted patients were CT-confirmed with GO in a median of approximately six months.

Patients with ophthalmopathy had moderately to severely active disease, with a Clinical Activity Score of 3 or more, a NOSPECS grade of 4 or more, and a disease duration of less than 3 months. Patients with other autoimmune diseases, uncontrolled infections, pregnancy or lactation were excluded. Diagnosis relied on clinical symptoms, serum thyroxine, TRAb, thyroid ultrasound and orbital computed tomography. PBMCs were isolated from about 10 ml of fresh peripheral blood by Ficoll-Paque density gradient centrifugation. Total RNA was extracted using Trizol reagent, and RNA quality was checked on an Agilent 2100 Bioanalyzer. For repertoire sequencing, TCR beta CDR3 regions were amplified from RNA transcripts. HTBI primers and the Qiagen OneStep RT-PCR kit were used in a first-round RT-PCR, which was followed by a second-round multiplex PCR, size selection and purification. Sequencing of the libraries was carried out on an Illumina HiSeq2000 in paired-end mode with 100 bp reads. The study's processing was this. SOAPnuke was used to process the reads, removing any read that contained adapters or uncalled bases, had a mean Phred below 15, or lacked an exact match to the constant primer or identifier. COPE v1.2.5 was used to merge high-quality paired reads. Unique nucleotide sequences were defined as clonotypes and aligned to IMGT TRB V, D and J references using MiTCR v1.1. Only V-J combinations with frequency above 0.0001 were analysed, covering over 99% of repertoires. For each V-J combination, a TCR clonal expansion and chaos score was defined as F50 clonal expansion divided by the chaos observed in the TCRdist matrix. Features were reduced by Welch's t-statistics and random forest to some 13 V-J combinations, which fed a naive Bayes classifier. Thyroid-blood repertoire similarity was quantified with the Morisita-Horn index. The public reads were run again by TCRdb, first through fastp at Q25 and then through MiXCR, and only productive beta chains were kept. CDR3 protein sequences are deduplicated, and each keeps its most common genes and DNA. In this record, the V and J calls reflect TCRdb's handling and not the investigators' own analysis. The sample has about 370,000 distinct CDR3 sequences on record, 15% to 20% of them singletons. Of the sample, 1.6% is held by the ten largest clones.

This clonotype was found many times. What this receptor recognizes is not known. The sample holds no much larger clone one base away, and base qualities are not on file. This receptor was identified in a woman under 30 with Graves' ophthalmopathy. Donor details come from another sample of the same person, matched by shared clones. The sample was peripheral blood. This chain joins TRBV30 to TRBJ1-1; TRBD1 matches 8 bases in the middle. The CDR3 sequence is CAWTLAGGEFEEAFF. The DNA is as follows: TGTGCCTGGACCTTGGCAGGGGGCGAGTTTGAAGAAGCTTTCTTT.